The TCR beta chain under discussion was sequenced for a study of blood T cell repertoires in COVID-19. Original methodology: Scientists estimated how many nucleated cells there were by amplifying reference gene primers. TCRdb keeps only in-frame clones here, not all; method: immunoSEQ multiplex PCR. That table furnishes V, J and clone size, whereas the DNA furnished D and trimming. The table has some 700,000 clones, 85% to 90% seen once. The V gene lost 6 bases and the J gene lost 2 bases, with 19 bases spanning the gap. Germline values: CDR1 KGHDR, CDR2 SFDVKD. The CDR3 consists of 17 residues. The sequencing input was peripheral blood. This receptor was identified in a woman aged 18-35 years with acute or convalescent COVID-19. V and J are TRBV24-1 and TRBJ1-5; TRBD1 might be the D (5 bases). The DNA for the CDR3 is TGTGCCACCAGTCCTACCGGAAGGGGTAGTGGCAATCAGCCCCAGCATTTT. Protein: CATSPTGRGSGNQPQHF.